This T cell receptor beta chain was obtained from a study of shared clonotypes between healthy human individuals. CDR1 GTSNPN and CDR2 SVGIG come from the germline V gene (reference sequence). This CDR3 comprises 13 residues. Trimming took off 0 bases at V and 5 bases at J, with 8 bases between the two ends. Overall study findings and caveats: Unshared clonotypes carried lower generation probabilities than those common to all four donors. Of the naive CD4 clonotypes, around 4.8% were shared across a handful of donors. In this cohort, only blood was sampled, and tissue repertoires likely differ.

Here immunoSEQ multiplex PCR was the method, and the copy in TCRdb shows in-frame clones only, minus some. The data contain 2.3 million or so clones, 85% to 95% of them singletons. A remark on this clone: The antigen remains unidentified.

This chain connects TRBV30 to TRBJ1-5, with unresolved D. Sequencing was carried out using naive CD4+ T cells from PBMCs. Subset reported: CD45RA+ positively selected. The TCR originated in a man between 18 and 35 years old in good health. Some clones in this sample may be carry-over from other donors' samples. In DNA, the CDR3 is TGTGCCTGGAGTGTAGCTAGGGATCAGCCCCAGCATTTT. This encodes CAWSVARDQPQHF.